What follows are 3 T cell receptor beta chains derived from one specimen sequenced in a study of early T cells in non-severe SARS-CoV-2 infection. TCRdb re-called the 5' RACE reads with MiXCR, one entry per CDR3 protein. Of 35,000 to 55,000 distinct CDR3 sequences detected, less than 30% appear once; the ten largest clones hold 4.5% to 5%. This sample comprised whole blood, obtained at baseline. These receptors were taken from an adult who was a healthcare worker with PCR-confirmed SARS-CoV-2 infection or an uninfected control (not recorded which).

J is TRBJ1-4 and V is TRBV3-1; D ambiguous. The CDR3 contains 12 residues. V was clipped by 4 bases and J by 12 bases, with 12 bases between them. The V gene's germline CDR1 is LGHDT and CDR2 YNNKEL (reference sequence). CDR3 in amino acids: CASSPTRRELFF. In DNA, the CDR3 is TGTGCCAGCAGCCCAACACGAAGGGAACTGTTTTTT.

This chain uses TRBV10-1 with TRBJ2-7; possibly TRBD1 for D (5 bases). The V end was cut by 3 bases, the J end by 5 bases, with 14 bases between. The CDR3 is 14 amino acids. Germline V gives CDR1 WNHNN, CDR2 SYGVQD (reference sequence). In DNA, the CDR3 is TGCGCCAGCAGTGAAAGGGGCAGGGCGGACGAGCAGTACTTC. This gives the protein CASSERGRADEQYF.

This chain joins TRBV6-2 or TRBV6-3 and TRBJ2-7; 10 nucleotides agree with TRBD1. The CDR3 consists of 16 residues. Germline V gene sequence: CDR1 MNHEY, CDR2 SVGEGT. V lost 4 bases, J lost 7 bases, and 13 bases stayed unmatched. DNA of the CDR3: TGTGCCAGCAGTTTAGACCGGGACAGGGGTGCCTGGGAGCAGTACTTC. Amino acids: CASSLDRDRGAWEQYF.